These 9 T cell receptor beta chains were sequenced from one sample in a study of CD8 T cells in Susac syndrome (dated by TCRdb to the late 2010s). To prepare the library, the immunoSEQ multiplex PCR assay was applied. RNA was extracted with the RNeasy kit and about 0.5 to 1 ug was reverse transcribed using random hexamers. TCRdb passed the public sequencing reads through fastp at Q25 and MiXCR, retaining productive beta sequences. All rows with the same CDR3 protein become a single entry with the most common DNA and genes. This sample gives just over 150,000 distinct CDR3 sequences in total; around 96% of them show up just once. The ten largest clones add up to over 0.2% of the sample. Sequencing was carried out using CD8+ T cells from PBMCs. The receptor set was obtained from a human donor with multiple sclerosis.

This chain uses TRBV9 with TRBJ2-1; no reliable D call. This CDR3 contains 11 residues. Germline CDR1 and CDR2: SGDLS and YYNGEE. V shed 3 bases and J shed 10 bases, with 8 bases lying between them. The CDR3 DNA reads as TGTGCCAGCAGCGCCCAAAGAGAGCAGTTCTTC. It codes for CASSAQREQFF.

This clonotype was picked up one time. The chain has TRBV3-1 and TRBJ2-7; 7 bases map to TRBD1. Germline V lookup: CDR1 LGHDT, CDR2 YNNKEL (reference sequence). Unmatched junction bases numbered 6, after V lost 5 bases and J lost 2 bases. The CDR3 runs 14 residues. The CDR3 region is CASSTTGDTYEQYF. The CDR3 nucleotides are TGTGCCAGCAGCACAACAGGGGACACCTACGAGCAGTACTTC.

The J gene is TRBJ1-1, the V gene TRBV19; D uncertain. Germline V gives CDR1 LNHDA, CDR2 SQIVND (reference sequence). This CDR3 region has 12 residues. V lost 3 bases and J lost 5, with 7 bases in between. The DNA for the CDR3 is TGTGCCAGTAGTATTGGGAGTACTGAAGCTTTCTTT. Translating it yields CASSIGSTEAFF. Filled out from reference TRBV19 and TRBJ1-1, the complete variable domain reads DGGITQSPKYLFRKEGQNVTLSCEQNLNHDAMYWYRQDPGQGLRLIYYSQIVNDFQKGDIAEGYSVSREKKESFPLTVTSAQKNPTAFYLCASSIGSTEAFFGQGTRLTVV.

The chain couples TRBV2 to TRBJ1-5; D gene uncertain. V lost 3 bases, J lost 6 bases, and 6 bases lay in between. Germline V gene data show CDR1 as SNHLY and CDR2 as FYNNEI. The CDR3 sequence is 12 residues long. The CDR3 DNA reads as TGTGCCAGCAGTGAGTTACCTCAGCCCCAGCATTTT. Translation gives CASSELPQPQHF.

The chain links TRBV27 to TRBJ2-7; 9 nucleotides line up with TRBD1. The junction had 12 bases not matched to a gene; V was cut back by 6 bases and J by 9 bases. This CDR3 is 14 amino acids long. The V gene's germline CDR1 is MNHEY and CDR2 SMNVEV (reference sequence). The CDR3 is CASRLIGTGLSQYF. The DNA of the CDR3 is TGTGCCAGCAGATTGATCGGGACAGGGCTTTCGCAGTACTTC.

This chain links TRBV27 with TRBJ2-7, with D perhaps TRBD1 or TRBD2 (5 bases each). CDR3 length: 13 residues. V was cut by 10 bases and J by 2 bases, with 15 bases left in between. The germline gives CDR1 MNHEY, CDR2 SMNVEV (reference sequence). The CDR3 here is CATMRGATYEQYF. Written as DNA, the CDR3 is TGTGCCACCATGAGAGGGGCAACCTACGAGCAGTACTTC.

DNA for the CDR3: TGTGCCAGCAGCCTTGGGGACCAGAAAGCTTTCTTT. This gives the protein CASSLGDQKAFF. The chain joins TRBV5-6 to TRBJ1-1; a weak D match, TRBD1 (5 bases). This CDR3 has 12 amino acids. Germline values: CDR1 SGHDT, CDR2 YYEEEE. V lost 4 bases, J lost 9 bases, and 13 bases lay in between.

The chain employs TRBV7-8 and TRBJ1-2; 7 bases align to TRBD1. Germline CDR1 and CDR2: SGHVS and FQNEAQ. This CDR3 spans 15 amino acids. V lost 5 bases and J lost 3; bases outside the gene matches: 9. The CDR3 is CASSPPPGQHYGYTF. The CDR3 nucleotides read TGTGCCAGCAGCCCCCCCCCGGGACAGCACTATGGCTACACCTTC.

The CDR3 nucleotides are TGTGCCACCAGCAGAGATTGGGGTCACTGGGAAGCTTTCTTT. This translates into CATSRDWGHWEAFF. The chain joins TRBV15 to TRBJ1-1, with unresolved D. V was trimmed by 0 bases and J by 8 bases, leaving 13 bases between them. Germline CDR1 and CDR2: LNHNV and YYDKDF (reference sequence). The CDR3 runs to 14 residues. The complete variable domain, with remaining parts taken from reference TRBV15 and TRBJ1-1, reads DAMVIQNPRYQVTQFGKPVTLSCSQTLNHNVMYWYQQKSSQAPKLLFHYYDKDFNNEADTPDNFQSRRPNTSFCFLDIRSPGLGDTAMYLCATSRDWGHWEAFFGQGTRLTVV.